This T cell receptor (beta chain) appears in the sequencing data of a study of naive and memory T cell subsets. Both TRBC1 and TRBC2 were covered by a beta constant-region primer of two equimolar oligonucleotides. MiXCR was run by TCRdb on the UMI-ligation and nested PCR reads, yielding one entry per CDR3 protein. The table lists tens of thousands of distinct CDR3 sequences, 13% of them singletons. Four subsets defined by CD45RA and CD27 were sorted after CD3, CD4, CD8 and live/dead staining. Per the germline V gene, CDR1 is ENHRY and CDR2 is SYGVKD. The CDR3 runs 15 residues. Germline trimming cut 6 bases from V and 8 bases from J; bases unmatched to any gene: 8.

The TCR sequence derives from a human donor in good health. The chain joins TRBV10-3 to TRBJ2-1, with 12 bases aligning to TRBD1. Source material: central memory CD4+ T cells from blood. CDR3 amino acids: CAIREGQGARDEQFF. As DNA, the CDR3 is TGTGCCATCAGGGAGGGACAGGGGGCGAGGGATGAGCAGTTCTTC.